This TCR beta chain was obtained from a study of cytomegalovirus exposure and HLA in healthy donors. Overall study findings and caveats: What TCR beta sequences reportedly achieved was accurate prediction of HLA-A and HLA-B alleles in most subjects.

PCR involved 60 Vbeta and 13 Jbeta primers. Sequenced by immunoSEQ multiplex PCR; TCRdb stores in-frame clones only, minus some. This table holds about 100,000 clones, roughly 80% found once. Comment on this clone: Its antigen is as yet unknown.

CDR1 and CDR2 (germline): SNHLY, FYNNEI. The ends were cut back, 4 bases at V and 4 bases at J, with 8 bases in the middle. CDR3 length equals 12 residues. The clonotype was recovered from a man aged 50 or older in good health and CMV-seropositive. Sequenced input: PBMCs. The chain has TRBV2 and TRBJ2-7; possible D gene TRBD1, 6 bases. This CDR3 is CASSVQGYEQYF. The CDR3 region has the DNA TGTGCCAGCAGTGTACAGGGATACGAGCAGTACTTC. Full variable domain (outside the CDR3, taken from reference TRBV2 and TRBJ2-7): EPEVTQTPSHQVTQMGQEVILRCVPISNHLYFYWYRQILGQKVEFLVSFYNNEISEKSEIFDDQFSVERPDGSNFTLKIRSTKLEDSAMYFCASSVQGYEQYFGPGTRLTVT.